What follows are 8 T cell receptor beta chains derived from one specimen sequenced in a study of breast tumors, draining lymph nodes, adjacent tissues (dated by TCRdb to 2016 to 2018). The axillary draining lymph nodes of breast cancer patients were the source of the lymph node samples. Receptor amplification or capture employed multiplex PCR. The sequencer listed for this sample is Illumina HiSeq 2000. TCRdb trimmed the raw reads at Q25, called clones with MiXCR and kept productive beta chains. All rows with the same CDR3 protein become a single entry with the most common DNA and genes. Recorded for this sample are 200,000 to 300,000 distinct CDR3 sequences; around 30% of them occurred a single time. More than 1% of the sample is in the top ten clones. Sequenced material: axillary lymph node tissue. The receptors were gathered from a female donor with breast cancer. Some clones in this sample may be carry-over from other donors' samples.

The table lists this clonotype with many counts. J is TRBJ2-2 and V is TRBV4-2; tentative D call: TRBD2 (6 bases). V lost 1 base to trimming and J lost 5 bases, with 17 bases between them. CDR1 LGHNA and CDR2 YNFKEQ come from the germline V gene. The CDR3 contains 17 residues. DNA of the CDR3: TGTGCCAGCAGCCAAGTCCCCCTTGGGACTGTTACCGGGGAGCTGTTTTTT. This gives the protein CASSQVPLGTVTGELFF.

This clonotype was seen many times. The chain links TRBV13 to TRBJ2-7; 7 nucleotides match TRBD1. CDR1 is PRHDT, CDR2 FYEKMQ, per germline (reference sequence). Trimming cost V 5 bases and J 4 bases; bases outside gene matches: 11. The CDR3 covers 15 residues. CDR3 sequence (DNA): TGTGCCAGCAGCGTTACGCCCCGGGACAGTTACGAGCAGTACTTC. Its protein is CASSVTPRDSYEQYF. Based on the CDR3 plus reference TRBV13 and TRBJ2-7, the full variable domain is AAGVIQSPRHLIKEKRETATLKCYPIPRHDTVYWYQQGPGQDPQFLISFYEKMQSDKGSIPDRFSAQQFSDYHSELNMSSLELGDSALYFCASSVTPRDSYEQYFGPGTRLTVT.

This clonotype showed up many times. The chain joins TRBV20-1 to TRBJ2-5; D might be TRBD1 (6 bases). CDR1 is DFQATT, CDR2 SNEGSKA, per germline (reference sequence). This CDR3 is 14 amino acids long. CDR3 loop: CSASQQGLGETQYF. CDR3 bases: TGCAGCGCATCCCAACAGGGTTTAGGAGAGACCCAGTACTTC.

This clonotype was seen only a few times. The CDR3 DNA is TGTGCCAGCGCCGACAGTGAGTACTTC. It codes for CASADSEYF. The chain combines TRBV6-1 with TRBJ2-7; possibly TRBD1 for D (5 bases). This CDR3 is 9 amino acids long. The germline V gene has CDR1 MNHNS and CDR2 SASEGT. The V and J ends lost 8 bases and 11 bases respectively, with 10 bases between them.

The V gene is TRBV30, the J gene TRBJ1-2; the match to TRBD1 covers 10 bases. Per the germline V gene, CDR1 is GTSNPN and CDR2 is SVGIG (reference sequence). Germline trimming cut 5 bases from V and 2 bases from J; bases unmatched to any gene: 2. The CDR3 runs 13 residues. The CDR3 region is CAWGQGGNYGYTF. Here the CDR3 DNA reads TGTGCCTGGGGACAGGGGGGAAACTATGGCTACACCTTC.

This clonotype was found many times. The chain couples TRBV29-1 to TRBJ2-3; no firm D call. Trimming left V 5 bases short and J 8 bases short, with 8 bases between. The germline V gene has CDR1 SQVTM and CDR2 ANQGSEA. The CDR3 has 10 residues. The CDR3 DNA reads TGCAGCGTTTCATGGACTACGCAGTATTTT. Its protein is CSVSWTTQYF.

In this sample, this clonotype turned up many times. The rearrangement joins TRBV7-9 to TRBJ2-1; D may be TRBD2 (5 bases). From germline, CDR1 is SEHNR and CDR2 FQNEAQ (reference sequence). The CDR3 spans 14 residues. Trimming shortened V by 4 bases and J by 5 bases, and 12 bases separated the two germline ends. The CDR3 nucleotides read TGTGCCAGCAGCTCCCGGACTGGAAACAATGAGCAGTTCTTC. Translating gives CASSSRTGNNEQFF.

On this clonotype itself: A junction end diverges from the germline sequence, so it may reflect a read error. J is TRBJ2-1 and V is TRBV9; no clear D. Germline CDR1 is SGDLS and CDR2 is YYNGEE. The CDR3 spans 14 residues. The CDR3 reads CASSVGSLGSEQFF. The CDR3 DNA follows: TGCGCCAGCAGCGTAGGTAGCCTGGGTAGTGAGCAGTTCTTC.